Listed below are T cell receptor beta chains from one sample, sequenced in a study of shared clonotypes between healthy human individuals. Assay used: immunoSEQ multiplex PCR; TCRdb lists only in-frame clones, some missing. The sample has around 2,000,000 clones; under 95% are singletons. The sample taken for sequencing was naive CD8+ T cells from PBMCs. All receptors derive from a man aged 18 to 29 in good health. Some clones in this sample may be carry-over from other donors' samples. Both conserved end residues are part of each CDR3. The D gene is left open where the match is weak. Not all rows give a size; the values are once, few, many and, for expanded clones, a class.

len	v_gene	d_gene	j_gene	abundance	CDR3nt	CDR3aa
12	TRBV7-9	-	TRBJ2-5	-	TGTGCCAGCAGGACGGGCCAAGAGACCCAGTACTTC	CASRTGQETQYF
14	TRBV28	-	TRBJ1-1	-	TGTGCCAGCAACTGGGGCAGTCCGAACACTGAAGCTTTCTTT	CASNWGSPNTEAFF
13	TRBV25-1	TRBD1	TRBJ2-7	-	TGTGCCAGCAGTCGGGACAGACTCTACGAGCAGTACTTC	CASSRDRLYEQYF
13	TRBV27	TRBD2	TRBJ2-7	-	TGTGCCAGCAGTTGGGGACTAGCCTACGAGCAGTACTTC	CASSWGLAYEQYF
12	TRBV7-9	-	TRBJ2-2	-	TGTGCCAGCAGCTCCCCTGGCGGGGAGCTGTTTTTT	CASSSPGGELFF
14	TRBV27	TRBD1	TRBJ2-7	once	TGTGCCAGCACCCCCGGGACAGGGAGCTACGAGCAGTACTTC	CASTPGTGSYEQYF
18	TRBV10-3	TRBD2	TRBJ2-5	-	TGTGCCATCAGTGATTTCGCGGCGGGAGGGCCCTCCGGAGAGACCCAGTACTTC	CAISDFAAGGPSGETQYF
16	TRBV11-2	-	TRBJ2-2	-	TGTGCCAGCAGCTCTTTCGCAGGGGTCGATGGCGGGGAGCTGTTTTTT	CASSSFAGVDGGELFF
16	TRBV4-2	-	TRBJ2-7	-	TGTGCCAGCAGCCAAGATCTGGGGGAGGCTGGCTACGAGCAGTACTTC	CASSQDLGEAGYEQYF
14	TRBV2	-	TRBJ2-2	-	TGTGCTAGGCAGGGGAGCGGACGGGGCGGGGAGCTGTTTTTT	CARQGSGRGGELFF
13	TRBV5-6	-	TRBJ1-2	-	TGTGCCAGCAGCTTGGGTCAGGGTTTCGGCTACACCTTC	CASSLGQGFGYTF
13	TRBV6-5	-	TRBJ1-1	-	TGTGCCAGCAGCCAGGGACACAGACATGAAGCTTTCTTT	CASSQGHRHEAFF
16	TRBV27	-	TRBJ1-5	-	TGTGCCAGCAGACCGGGGATAGGTAGGAGCAATCAGCCCCAGCATTTT	CASRPGIGRSNQPQHF
12	TRBV12-5	-	TRBJ2-1	once	TGTGCTAGTGGTTACCTTGGCAATGAGCAGTTCTTC	CASGYLGNEQFF
12	TRBV9	-	TRBJ1-1	-	TGTGCCAGCAGCGCGGGGCACACTGAAGCTTTCTTT	CASSAGHTEAFF
13	TRBV7-8	-	TRBJ1-1	few	TGTGCCAGCAGCCTCGCGGTACATGCTGAAGCTTTCTTT	CASSLAVHAEAFF
15	TRBV21-1	-	TRBJ2-3	-	TGTGCCATCCGGGTGCGGGACGGTAGCACAGATACGCAGTATTTT	CAIRVRDGSTDTQYF
13	TRBV10-3	-	TRBJ2-7	-	TGTGCCATCGCCCGCCCCAACTCCTACGAGCAGTACTTC	CAIARPNSYEQYF
13	TRBV9	-	TRBJ2-3	-	TGTGCCAGCAGCTCCGGACGCACAGATACGCAGTATTTT	CASSSGRTDTQYF
14	TRBV5-4	TRBD1	TRBJ1-1	-	TGTGCCAGCAGCACACCGGGACAGGGCACTGAAGCTTTCTTT	CASSTPGQGTEAFF
14	TRBV5-6	TRBD2	TRBJ2-1	-	TGTGCCAGCAACATAGCGGGAGGGTTGAATGAGCAGTTCTTC	CASNIAGGLNEQFF
15	TRBV19	TRBD2	TRBJ2-7	-	TGTGCCAGTAGTCCTCGACTAGCGGGGGACTACGAGCAGTACTTC	CASSPRLAGDYEQYF
15	TRBV27	-	TRBJ2-7	-	TGTGCCAGCAGTCCTCCTGGGGGGAGCTCCTACGAGCAGTACTTC	CASSPPGGSSYEQYF
15	TRBV27	TRBD2	TRBJ2-5	-	TGTGCCAGCAGTTTACTAGCGGGAGTGCGAGAGACCCAGTACTTC	CASSLLAGVRETQYF
15	TRBV30	-	TRBJ1-4	-	TGTGCCTGGATGACGGGGAGTGCAACTAATGAAAAACTGTTTTTT	CAWMTGSATNEKLFF
15	TRBV15	-	TRBJ2-2	-	TGTGCCACCAGCAGGGGTCCCCAGAACACCGGGGAGCTGTTTTTT	CATSRGPQNTGELFF
16	TRBV28	-	TRBJ1-6	-	TGTGCCAGCAGCCGCGAGGGGCCCACCTATAATTCACCCCTCCACTTT	CASSREGPTYNSPLHF
15	TRBV6-6	TRBD1	TRBJ1-1	-	TGTGCCAGCAGTAGCCAGGGGGGAAGGGGTACTGAAGCTTTCTTT	CASSSQGGRGTEAFF
17	TRBV11-1	-	TRBJ1-1	-	TGTGCCAGCAGCCCCGGCTTGCTGGCCAGAGGTAACACTGAAGCTTTCTTT	CASSPGLLARGNTEAFF
19	TRBV14	TRBD2	TRBJ2-4	-	TGTGCCAGCAGCCCCGCCGGGACTAGCGTAAGCTCGGCCAAAAACATTCAGTACTTC	CASSPAGTSVSSAKNIQYF
16	TRBV15	TRBD1	TRBJ1-1	-	TGTGCCACCAGCAGAGATAATAGGCGACAGGGCGTTGAAGCTTTCTTT	CATSRDNRRQGVEAFF
13	TRBV15	-	TRBJ1-1	few	TGTGCCACCAGCTCCAGGGGCGGCACTGAAGCTTTCTTT	CATSSRGGTEAFF
15	TRBV7-6	-	TRBJ2-7	-	TGTGCCAGCAGCTTAGCGGGACTGCACACCTACGAGCAGTACTTC	CASSLAGLHTYEQYF
16	TRBV15	-	TRBJ2-7	-	TGTGCCACCAGCAGAGGTTCCCTAGCGCAAGCCTACGAGCAGTACTTC	CATSRGSLAQAYEQYF
14	TRBV7-2	-	TRBJ2-3	once	TGTGCCAGCAGCCCCGAGGGGATTCGGGGTACGCAGTATTTT	CASSPEGIRGTQYF
15	TRBV9	-	TRBJ2-7	once	TGTGCCAGCAGCGCCCTCCCGAGTGGGAGCAACGAGCAGTACTTC	CASSALPSGSNEQYF
15	TRBV28	TRBD2	TRBJ2-1	-	TGTGCCAGCAGGGGGGAGCGGGAGTTCTACAATGAGCAGTTCTTC	CASRGEREFYNEQFF
15	TRBV15	-	TRBJ2-4	-	TGTGCCACCAGCAGAGACAGGCGTTTCGTAGACATTCAGTACTTC	CATSRDRRFVDIQYF
16	TRBV7-9	-	TRBJ2-4	once	TGTGCCAGCAGCCCGCCAGGGATCGGGCCCAAAAACATTCAGTACTTC	CASSPPGIGPKNIQYF
14	TRBV12-5	-	TRBJ2-1	-	TGTGCTAGTGGTTTGGGACTATCCTACAATGAGCAGTTCTTC	CASGLGLSYNEQFF
15	TRBV7-2	-	TRBJ2-3	-	TGTGCCAGCAGCTTATTCCTCAGCCGCACAGATACGCAGTATTTT	CASSLFLSRTDTQYF
15	TRBV6-6	-	TRBJ2-1	-	TGTGCCAGCAGTTACTTCCCTGGGACCTACAATGAGCAGTTCTTC	CASSYFPGTYNEQFF
14	TRBV5-4	-	TRBJ1-1	-	TGTGCCAGCAGCTTTGGGGGGGGAAACACTGAAGCTTTCTTT	CASSFGGGNTEAFF
15	TRBV27	TRBD1	TRBJ2-7	-	TGTGCCAGCAGTCTAGACAGGGGGTTCTCCTACGAGCAGTACTTC	CASSLDRGFSYEQYF
15	TRBV18	-	TRBJ2-7	-	TGTGCCAGCGCTGTTCCTGAGGCAGCCTCCTACGAGCAGTACTTC	CASAVPEAASYEQYF
15	TRBV15	-	TRBJ2-5	-	TGTGCCACCAGCAGAGATCTAACGAACCAAGAGACCCAGTACTTC	CATSRDLTNQETQYF
14	TRBV9	TRBD2	TRBJ2-1	-	TGTGCCAGCAGCCTTAGCGGGACCTACAATGAGCAGTTCTTC	CASSLSGTYNEQFF
12	TRBV10-3	-	TRBJ2-7	-	TGTGCCATCAGCCGGGACACATACGAGCAGTACTTC	CAISRDTYEQYF
11	TRBV5-6	-	TRBJ2-7	-	TGTGCCAGCAGCTTGGACGGGGAGCAGTACTTC	CASSLDGEQYF
19	TRBV7-9	TRBD2	TRBJ2-3	once	TGTGCCAGCAGCTCCTGGGCGGTAGTAGCGGGTCTTAGCACAGATACGCAGTATTTT	CASSSWAVVAGLSTDTQYF
17	TRBV2	-	TRBJ1-2	-	TGTGCCAGCAGTATTACGCCCAACAGGGTTGGTTTGGATGGCTACACCTTC	CASSITPNRVGLDGYTF
16	TRBV27	TRBD2	TRBJ2-3	once	TGTGCCAGCAGTTTAATACTAGCGGGTGGCACAGATACGCAGTATTTT	CASSLILAGGTDTQYF
17	TRBV4-1	TRBD1	TRBJ1-1	-	TGCGCCAGCAGCCACCTCAGGGGTGGACAGGGGAACACTGAAGCTTTCTTT	CASSHLRGGQGNTEAFF
14	TRBV12-5	-	TRBJ2-1	-	TGTGCTAGTGGTTTGGGGATCTCCTACAATGAGCAGTTCTTC	CASGLGISYNEQFF
18	TRBV4-1	TRBD2	TRBJ2-7	-	TGCGCCAGCAGCCAAGATTTACCCGACCGGCGGGAGGTCTACGAGCAGTACTTC	CASSQDLPDRREVYEQYF
15	TRBV6-1	TRBD2	TRBJ2-7	-	TGTGCCAGCAGGCCGGGGGGGGGACCACTATGGGAGCAGTACTTC	CASRPGGGPLWEQYF